Listed here are 29 T cell receptor beta chains from one sample, sequenced in a study of Graves' ophthalmopathy and Graves' hyperthyroidism. Using RNA transcripts, the TCR beta CDR3 regions were amplified. The first-round RT-PCR employed HTBI primers together with the Qiagen OneStep RT-PCR kit. A multiplex PCR was then performed as the second round. TCRdb fed the multiplex PCR reads into MiXCR, producing one record per CDR3 protein. The sample has approximately 460,000 distinct CDR3 sequences, 13% to 15% seen once. Sequences were obtained from blood. Source of these receptors: a woman in her 30s with Graves' ophthalmopathy.

This clonotype was observed a few times. The CDR3 nucleotides are TGTGCCAGCAGTTACCGGACTAGCGGAAACACCGGGGAGCTGTTTTTT. This translates into CASSYRTSGNTGELFF. V is TRBV6-2 or TRBV6-3 and J is TRBJ2-2, with 10 bases lining up with TRBD2. Germline assignment: CDR1 MNHEY and CDR2 SVGEGT. The trim removed 2 bases at V and 2 bases at J, leaving 2 bases unmatched. This CDR3 spans 16 amino acids.

In this sample, this clonotype turned up many times. The chain uses TRBV30 and TRBJ2-6, with D hard to call. CDR3 length: 14 amino acids. Per germline, CDR1 GTSNPN and CDR2 SVGIG (reference sequence). Trimming cost V 8 bases and J 0 bases, with 11 bases left between them. The CDR3 reads CALKGDSGANVLTF. CDR3 sequence (DNA): TGTGCCCTTAAAGGTGACTCTGGGGCCAACGTCCTGACTTTC. The full variable domain, in which reference TRBV30 and TRBJ2-6 provide the parts outside the CDR3, is SQTIHQWPATLVQPVGSPLSLECTVEGTSNPNLYWYRQAAGRGLQLLFYSVGIGQISSEVPQNLSASRPQDRQFILSSKKLLLSDSGFYLCALKGDSGANVLTFGAGSRLTVL.

In this sample, this clonotype turned up many times. This chain connects TRBV2 to TRBJ1-2, with 9 nucleotides matching TRBD1. The CDR3 runs to 13 residues. V lost 1 base and J lost 8; bases outside the gene matches: 2. From germline, CDR1 is SNHLY and CDR2 FYNNEI. The CDR3 coding sequence is TGTGCCAGCAGTGAAGACAGGGGGCGAGGCTACACCTTC. Translated, it gives CASSEDRGRGYTF.

This clonotype has a count of ten or more. This chain connects TRBV20-1 to TRBJ1-1; D is uncertain. This CDR3 region has 15 residues. With 1 base removed from V and 0 bases from J, the gap between germline ends came to 12 bases. Looked up from germline, CDR1 is DFQATT and CDR2 is SNEGSKA (reference sequence). The DNA of the CDR3 is TGCAGTGCTAGAGCCCACCAAACAATGAACACTGAAGCTTTCTTT. It codes for CSARAHQTMNTEAFF.

The rearrangement uses TRBV3-1 and TRBJ2-7; TRBD2 is a possible D gene (7 bases). This CDR3 has 17 residues. V gave up 4 bases and J gave up 7 bases, with 26 bases separating them. Germline V gene sequence: CDR1 LGHDT, CDR2 YNNKEL (reference sequence). The CDR3 DNA reads as TGTGCCAGCAGCCTCCGGGCTAGCGGACAAAGAGGGGGAGAGCAGTACTTC. Protein sequence: CASSLRASGQRGGEQYF.

This clonotype occurred many times. V and J are TRBV20-1 and TRBJ1-1; 8 nucleotides agree with TRBD1. The J segment lost 4 bases and the V segment lost 4 bases, leaving 5 bases of the junction unmatched. The germline V gene encodes CDR1 DFQATT and CDR2 SNEGSKA (reference sequence). The CDR3 loop spans 13 amino acids. This CDR3 is CSANDRGGTEAFF. CDR3 DNA: TGCAGTGCTAACGACAGGGGAGGCACTGAAGCTTTCTTT.

This clonotype was found many times. The DNA for the CDR3 is TGTGCCAGCAGCCAAGATCAGGGATTATATGGCTACACCTTC. It specifies CASSQDQGLYGYTF. The chain is built from TRBV3-1 and TRBJ1-2, with D perhaps TRBD1 (5 bases). Looked up from germline, CDR1 is LGHDT and CDR2 is YNNKEL (reference sequence). The CDR3 is made up of 14 amino acids. With 0 bases removed from V and 5 bases from J, the gap between germline ends came to 10 bases.

This clonotype was counted many times. V usage is TRBV12-3 or TRBV12-4 and J usage is TRBJ2-5; TRBD1 matches 8 bases. The junction had 9 bases not matched to a gene; V was cut back by 5 bases and J by 7 bases. The CDR3 length is 14 residues. The CDR3 sequence: CASSPRTGWGTQYF. The CDR3 bases are TGTGCCAGCAGTCCTAGGACAGGGTGGGGGACCCAGTACTTC.

The rearrangement links TRBV5-1 to TRBJ1-3; 11 nucleotides align to TRBD1. CDR3 size: 18 residues. The germline V gene encodes CDR1 SGHRS and CDR2 YFSETQ. Trimming cost V 3 bases and J 2 bases; bases outside gene matches: 10. The CDR3 DNA sequence: TGCGCCAGCAGCTCCGGACAGGGGGCTCCTCGGGCTGGAAACACCATATATTTT. Translation gives CASSSGQGAPRAGNTIYF. Looking up the rest from reference TRBV5-1 and TRBJ1-3 gives the full variable domain: KAGVTQTPRYLIKTRGQQVTLSCSPISGHRSVSWYQQTPGQGLQFLFEYFSETQRNKGNFPGRFSGRQFSNSRSEMNVSTLELGDSALYLCASSSGQGAPRAGNTIYFGEGSWLTVV.

This clonotype was seen repeatedly, ten times or more. J is TRBJ2-7 and V is TRBV29-1, with D uncertain. Trimming took 1 base from V and 2 from J, leaving 9 bases between them. This CDR3 contains 13 residues. Germline V CDR1 and CDR2: SQVTM, ANQGSEA. The CDR3 coding sequence is TGCAGCGTTGAAGGGAGAGGTACCTACGAGCAGTACTTC. This codes for CSVEGRGTYEQYF.

This clonotype showed up many times. The chain is built from TRBV7-8 and TRBJ1-2, with 8 bases lining up with TRBD1. Per germline, CDR1 SGHVS and CDR2 FQNEAQ. V shed 1 base, J shed 0 bases, and the junction held 1 base outside the gene matches. The length of the CDR3 is 15 residues. CDR3 sequence reads: CASSLDRGTNYGYTF. CDR3 sequence (DNA): TGTGCCAGCAGCTTAGACAGGGGGACTAACTATGGCTACACCTTC.

This clonotype was picked up many times. The CDR3 protein is CAVLAPTVEQYF. DNA of the CDR3: TGTGCTGTTTTGGCTCCAACCGTCGAGCAGTACTTC. The V call is TRBV28, the J call TRBJ2-7; D ambiguous. Germline lookup yields CDR1 MDHEN and CDR2 SYDVKM. The CDR3 is 12 residues long.

In its sample, this clonotype was seen a few times. The chain links TRBV7-8 to TRBJ1-1; no definite D call. The CDR3 consists of 14 residues. Germline loops: CDR1 SGHVS, CDR2 FQNEAQ. V shed 4 bases and J shed 0 bases, with 9 bases lying between them. CDR3 region: CASSSDLMNTEAFF. In nucleotides, the CDR3 is TGTGCCAGCAGCTCGGACCTAATGAACACTGAAGCTTTCTTT.

J is TRBJ2-5 and V is TRBV11-1; 9 bases match TRBD1. The V segment lost 5 bases and the J segment 2 bases; nucleotides outside the gene matches: 12. There are 17 residues in the CDR3. Germline V lookup: CDR1 SGHAT, CDR2 FQDESV (reference sequence). The chain's CDR3 is CASSSLTPGQGQETQYF. The CDR3 DNA reads as TGTGCCAGCAGCAGCTTAACACCCGGACAGGGGCAAGAGACCCAGTACTTC.

This clonotype has only a few counts. The gene calls are TRBV18 and TRBJ2-6; 11 positions match TRBD1. Per germline, CDR1 KGHSH and CDR2 LQKENI. The V and J ends lost 7 bases and 3 bases, in that order; junction bases with no gene match: 8. This CDR3 has 17 residues. Here the CDR3 reads CASCAGTGGNGANVLTF. As DNA, the CDR3 is TGTGCCAGCTGTGCCGGGACAGGGGGAAATGGGGCCAACGTCCTGACTTTC.

Ten or more counts support this clonotype. Its ends do not fully match the called genes, so a read error is possible. The CDR3 is CASSSRVNIKYF. CDR3 coding DNA: TGTGCCAGCAGTTCCAGGGTAAACATTAAGTACTTC. This rearrangement joins TRBV28 to TRBJ2-4, with D perhaps matching TRBD1 (5 bases). The CDR3 is 12 residues long. CDR1 and CDR2 from the germline V gene are MDHEN and SYDVKM.

This clonotype was observed at least ten times. The rearrangement uses TRBV20-1 and TRBJ2-5, with D tentatively TRBD1 or TRBD2 (5 bases each). Trimming removed 2 bases from V and 5 bases from J, with 15 bases in between. The CDR3 is 14 residues long. Germline V gene data show CDR1 as DFQATT and CDR2 as SNEGSKA (reference sequence). CDR3 amino acids: CSARPGTQWETQYF. The CDR3 region has the DNA TGCAGTGCTAGACCCGGGACCCAGTGGGAGACCCAGTACTTC.

This clonotype was counted at least ten times. Compared with germline, one end of the junction differs, possibly owing to a read error. This chain uses TRBV6-1 with TRBJ1-1; D is possibly TRBD1 (6 bases). Per germline, CDR1 MNHNS and CDR2 SASEGT. The CDR3 loop spans 14 amino acids. The CDR3 sequence is CASSVRRGNAEAFF. The CDR3 DNA reads as TGTGCCAGCAGTGTCCGGAGGGGGAACGCTGAAGCTTTCTTT.

For this clonotype: At one end, the junction sequence differs from germline, possibly due to a read error. The chain combines TRBV7-3 with TRBJ1-1; no definite D call. CDR1 and CDR2 from the germline V gene are SGHTA and FQGTGA. This CDR3 contains 14 residues. The CDR3 region has the DNA TGTGCCAGCAGCTTAGAAGTTATGAACACTGAAGCTTGCTTT. Its translation: CASSLEVMNTEACF.

The sample holds many counts of this clonotype. This rearrangement joins TRBV28 to TRBJ2-7; the match to TRBD2 covers 14 bases. V gave up 5 bases and J gave up 6 bases; unmatched junction bases: 6. Germline lookup yields CDR1 MDHEN and CDR2 SYDVKM. CDR3 length: 15 amino acids. CDR3: CASSTGLAGVFEQYF. The CDR3 DNA reads as TGTGCCAGCAGTACGGGACTAGCGGGAGTTTTCGAGCAGTACTTC.

This clonotype was counted many times. This chain links TRBV30 with TRBJ2-5; no reliable D call. The V gene's germline CDR1 is GTSNPN and CDR2 SVGIG (reference sequence). There are 13 residues in the CDR3. Trimming cost V 3 bases and J 0 bases, with 8 bases left between them. CDR3 region: CAWSVDYQETQYF. CDR3 coding DNA: TGTGCCTGGAGCGTGGATTACCAAGAGACCCAGTACTTC.

This clonotype was found a few times. The chain joins TRBV25-1 to TRBJ1-1; possibly TRBD1 for D (5 bases). Germline-derived CDR1 and CDR2 are MGHDK and SYGVNS. The CDR3 is made up of 15 amino acids. Trimming pared 5 bases from V and 4 bases from J, leaving 17 bases between. The CDR3 spells CASSLPGDQGTEAFF. In DNA, the CDR3 is TGTGCCAGCAGTCTTCCTGGCGATCAGGGCACTGAAGCTTTCTTT.

V and J are TRBV12-3 or TRBV12-4 and TRBJ1-5, with unresolved D. The V end lost 2 bases, the J end lost 9 bases, and 8 bases lay between the germline ends. The CDR3 has 12 amino acids. The CDR3 protein is CASSLPPVPQHF. In nucleotides, the CDR3 is TGTGCCAGCAGTTTACCCCCCGTGCCCCAGCATTTT.

This clonotype was detected ten times or more. This chain links TRBV6-4 with TRBJ1-6; D is possibly TRBD1 (5 bases). This CDR3 is built from 15 residues. Germline CDR1 is MRHNA and CDR2 is SNTAGT. Trimming stripped 0 bases from V and 7 bases from J, with 10 bases between. The CDR3 loop is CASSDSNRGNSPLHF. The CDR3 bases are TGTGCCAGCAGTGACTCGAATAGGGGCAATTCACCCCTCCACTTT.

The V gene is TRBV20-1, the J gene TRBJ1-1, with a tentative D call TRBD1 (5 bases). Germline values: CDR1 DFQATT, CDR2 SNEGSKA (reference sequence). The CDR3 is 14 residues long. Trimming left V 1 base short and J 2 bases short, with 11 bases between. The CDR3, as DNA: TGCAGTGCTAGAGTCCAGACAGCTAACACTGAAGCTTTCTTT. The encoded protein is CSARVQTANTEAFF.

This chain joins TRBV11-2 and TRBJ1-2, with D maybe TRBD1 (6 bases). CDR1 SGHAT and CDR2 FQNNGV come from the germline V gene. There are 14 residues in the CDR3. Trimming took 1 base from V and 9 from J, leaving 15 bases between them. CDR3 bases: TGTGCCAGCAGCTTAGGCGGGGACACAGTGCGCTACACCTTC. Its translation: CASSLGGDTVRYTF.

This clonotype was detected ten times or more. The chain couples TRBV28 to TRBJ2-7; no reliable D call. V was trimmed by 4 bases and J by 6 bases, leaving 16 bases between them. The CDR3 is 14 amino acids. Germline assignment: CDR1 MDHEN and CDR2 SYDVKM. The CDR3 loop reads CASSSPNLRGEQYF. For the CDR3, the DNA is TGTGCCAGCAGTTCCCCGAACCTTAGAGGCGAGCAGTACTTC. The whole variable domain, filled in from reference TRBV28 and TRBJ2-7, reads DVKVTQSSRYLVKRTGEKVFLECVQDMDHENMFWYRQDPGLGLRLIYFSYDVKMKEKGDIPEGYSVSREKKERFSLILESASTNQTSMYLCASSSPNLRGEQYFGPGTRLTVT.

This chain links TRBV11-2 with TRBJ1-3; 9 bases agree with TRBD1. Per the germline V gene, CDR1 is SGHAT and CDR2 is FQNNGV. J lost 8 bases, V lost 2 bases, and 10 bases had no gene match. The CDR3 is 16 amino acids. The CDR3 region is CASSLRGQGIGYTIYF. The CDR3 coding sequence is TGTGCCAGCAGCTTAAGGGGACAGGGTATAGGTTACACCATATATTTT.

This clonotype was seen only a few times. The chain combines TRBV5-6 with TRBJ1-1; 9 nucleotides agree with TRBD1. V lost 6 bases to trimming and J lost 0 bases; unmatched junction nucleotides: 6. Germline CDR1 reads SGHDT; CDR2 reads YYEEEE. The CDR3 loop spans 15 amino acids. CDR3 bases: TGTGCCAGCATTCGACAGGGGGGCATGAACACTGAAGCTTTCTTT. It yields the protein CASIRQGGMNTEAFF.